A selection of T cell receptor beta chains follows, all from one sample in a study of radiation and T cells in renal cell carcinoma. The protocol was immunoSEQ multiplex PCR, while the TCRdb copy is restricted to in-frame clones and leaves out a portion. This table has 100,000 to 150,000 clones, around 80% appearing once. This specimen was blood, taken from a patient whose treatment included radiotherapy and nephrectomy. The origin of the receptors is a man aged 45-65 years with renal cell carcinoma. CDR3s include the opening cysteine and the closing phenylalanine or tryptophan. Fields, in order: V gene, D gene, J gene, clone size, CDR3 DNA, CDR3 protein. The D gene is left open where the match is weak. Where a row states a size, it is once, few, many or the class of an expanded clone; other rows omit it.

v_gene: TRBV29-1; d_gene: TRBD2; j_gene: TRBJ2-1; abundance: .; CDR3nt: TGCAGCGTTGAAGAGATAGCGGGACTATACAATGAGCAGTTCTTC; CDR3aa: CSVEEIAGLYNEQFF
v_gene: TRBV19; d_gene: TRBD1; j_gene: TRBJ2-2; abundance: .; CDR3nt: TGTGCCAGTTCCCACAGGGGGGTTCGGGAGCTGTTTTTT; CDR3aa: CASSHRGVRELFF
v_gene: TRBV5-4; d_gene: TRBD1; j_gene: TRBJ1-2; abundance: .; CDR3nt: TGTGCCAGCAGCTTTGTCGACAGGGGCTATGGCTACACCTTC; CDR3aa: CASSFVDRGYGYTF
v_gene: TRBV30; d_gene: TRBD1; j_gene: TRBJ2-7; abundance: .; CDR3nt: TGTGCCTGGTGGACAGGGGGAGTCTACGAGCAGTACTTC; CDR3aa: CAWWTGGVYEQYF
v_gene: TRBV7-2; d_gene: TRBD1; j_gene: TRBJ2-5; abundance: few; CDR3nt: TGTGCCAGCAGCTTGGGGCGGACAGGAGAGACCCAGTACTTC; CDR3aa: CASSLGRTGETQYF
v_gene: TRBV29-1; d_gene: TRBD2; j_gene: TRBJ2-1; abundance: .; CDR3nt: TGCAGCGTGGGACTGGCGGGAGGCATTCTTTTCCTCGATGAGCAGTTCTTC; CDR3aa: CSVGLAGGILFLDEQFF
v_gene: TRBV7-2; d_gene: TRBD2; j_gene: TRBJ2-3; abundance: .; CDR3nt: TGTGCCAGCAGCCCAGGGACTAGCGGCACAGATACGCAGTATTTT; CDR3aa: CASSPGTSGTDTQYF
v_gene: TRBV5-1; d_gene: TRBD2; j_gene: TRBJ2-1; abundance: .; CDR3nt: TGCGCCAGCAGCTTGGACGGCGGGAGCTCCTACAATGAGCAGTTCTTC; CDR3aa: CASSLDGGSSYNEQFF
v_gene: TRBV29-1; d_gene: TRBD1; j_gene: TRBJ1-1; abundance: .; CDR3nt: TGCAGCGTTGAAGATTGGGGACAGTACACTGAAGCTTTCTTT; CDR3aa: CSVEDWGQYTEAFF
v_gene: TRBV5-6; d_gene: .; j_gene: TRBJ2-1; abundance: .; CDR3nt: TGTGCCAGCAGCTTAACGTTAGACGGGCAATACAATGAGCAGTTCTTC; CDR3aa: CASSLTLDGQYNEQFF
v_gene: TRBV9; d_gene: .; j_gene: TRBJ2-3; abundance: .; CDR3nt: TGTGCCAGCAGCACATCATCCCGGGGAAGCACAGATACGCAGTATTTT; CDR3aa: CASSTSSRGSTDTQYF
v_gene: TRBV7-2; d_gene: TRBD1; j_gene: TRBJ2-2; abundance: .; CDR3nt: TGTGCCAGCAGTTCGGGACAGGGGATCCCCGGGGAGCTGTTTTTT; CDR3aa: CASSSGQGIPGELFF
v_gene: TRBV9; d_gene: .; j_gene: TRBJ1-1; abundance: .; CDR3nt: TGTGCCAGCAGCGTAGTAGCGACATACCCGAGCACTGAAGCTTTCTTT; CDR3aa: CASSVVATYPSTEAFF
v_gene: TRBV10-3; d_gene: TRBD1; j_gene: TRBJ2-4; abundance: .; CDR3nt: TGTGCCATCACCTCGGACAGGGAATTGGGCATTCAGTACTTC; CDR3aa: CAITSDRELGIQYF
v_gene: TRBV29-1; d_gene: .; j_gene: TRBJ2-1; abundance: .; CDR3nt: TGCAGCGTTGAATTAGCTCGCGACTACAATGAGCAGTTCTTC; CDR3aa: CSVELARDYNEQFF
v_gene: TRBV18; d_gene: TRBD1; j_gene: TRBJ1-5; abundance: .; CDR3nt: TGTGCCAGCTCACTCGGGACAGGGCCACTCAATCAGCCCCAGCATTTT; CDR3aa: CASSLGTGPLNQPQHF
v_gene: TRBV6-5; d_gene: .; j_gene: TRBJ1-5; abundance: .; CDR3nt: TGTGCCAGCAGTTATACGGCATCGTTTCATCAGCCCCAGCATTTT; CDR3aa: CASSYTASFHQPQHF
v_gene: TRBV4-3; d_gene: .; j_gene: TRBJ2-7; abundance: .; CDR3nt: TGCGCCAGCAGCCAAGGGCGGGGCTTGTACGAGCAGTACTTC; CDR3aa: CASSQGRGLYEQYF
v_gene: TRBV28; d_gene: .; j_gene: TRBJ2-7; abundance: .; CDR3nt: TGTGCCAGCAGGGGCGGGACCACCTCCTACGAGCAGTACTTC; CDR3aa: CASRGGTTSYEQYF
v_gene: TRBV9; d_gene: .; j_gene: TRBJ2-5; abundance: once; CDR3nt: TGTGCCAGCAGCGTTAGGTTTGGCGGCGGCGAGACCCAGTACTTC; CDR3aa: CASSVRFGGGETQYF
v_gene: TRBV4-1; d_gene: .; j_gene: TRBJ1-1; abundance: few; CDR3nt: TGCGCCAGCAGGTACGACAGGTCGAACACTGAAGCTTTCTTT; CDR3aa: CASRYDRSNTEAFF
v_gene: TRBV11-1; d_gene: .; j_gene: TRBJ2-2; abundance: few; CDR3nt: TGTGCCAGCCGGGAGCCAAGCGGGCGGGGCGGGGAGCTGTTTTTT; CDR3aa: CASREPSGRGGELFF
v_gene: TRBV19; d_gene: TRBD2; j_gene: TRBJ2-3; abundance: .; CDR3nt: TGTGCCAGTAGTAGGGGAGGGGTATCGGCAGATACGCAGTATTTT; CDR3aa: CASSRGGVSADTQYF
v_gene: TRBV7-3; d_gene: .; j_gene: TRBJ2-5; abundance: .; CDR3nt: TGTGCCAGCAGCTTAATCGGTGAAGAGACCCAGTACTTC; CDR3aa: CASSLIGEETQYF
v_gene: TRBV27; d_gene: .; j_gene: TRBJ2-5; abundance: .; CDR3nt: TGTGCCAGCAGTTCCACCAGTCGGGAGACCCAGTACTTC; CDR3aa: CASSSTSRETQYF
v_gene: TRBV2; d_gene: TRBD1; j_gene: TRBJ1-2; abundance: once; CDR3nt: TGTGCCAGCAGAGATGGACAGGGTCTAGGCTACACCTTC; CDR3aa: CASRDGQGLGYTF
v_gene: TRBV7-9; d_gene: .; j_gene: TRBJ1-5; abundance: .; CDR3nt: TGTGCCAGCACCCAGGAGGGGGGTCAGCCCCAGCATTTT; CDR3aa: CASTQEGGQPQHF
v_gene: TRBV6-1; d_gene: .; j_gene: TRBJ2-7; abundance: .; CDR3nt: TGTGCCAGCAGTGACAGGATTCTTCCCTACGAGCAGTACTTC; CDR3aa: CASSDRILPYEQYF
v_gene: TRBV7-8; d_gene: .; j_gene: TRBJ1-4; abundance: few; CDR3nt: TGTGCCAGCAGCTTAAACTCCGGCATTGAAAAACTGTTTTTT; CDR3aa: CASSLNSGIEKLFF
v_gene: TRBV7-9; d_gene: .; j_gene: TRBJ2-7; abundance: .; CDR3nt: TGTGCCAGCGGCCACAGTAGCAACTACGAGCAGTACTTC; CDR3aa: CASGHSSNYEQYF
v_gene: TRBV5-1; d_gene: .; j_gene: TRBJ2-2; abundance: .; CDR3nt: TGCGCCAGCAGCCCGGACAGCCCCGGGGAGCTGTTTTTT; CDR3aa: CASSPDSPGELFF
v_gene: TRBV4-1; d_gene: .; j_gene: TRBJ1-1; abundance: few; CDR3nt: TGCGCCAGCAGCCATAAGGGAGTGAACACTGAAGCTTTCTTT; CDR3aa: CASSHKGVNTEAFF
v_gene: TRBV30; d_gene: TRBD2; j_gene: TRBJ2-7; abundance: .; CDR3nt: TGTGCCTGGAGTGCCCGACTAGCGGGGGGGGACGAGCAGTACTTC; CDR3aa: CAWSARLAGGDEQYF
v_gene: TRBV2; d_gene: .; j_gene: TRBJ2-3; abundance: .; CDR3nt: TGTGCCAGCATTGGGGAACGCACAGATACGCAGTATTTT; CDR3aa: CASIGERTDTQYF
v_gene: TRBV6-6; d_gene: TRBD1; j_gene: TRBJ1-1; abundance: .; CDR3nt: TGTGCCAGCAGACGGGGACAGTTGAACACTGAAGCTTTCTTT; CDR3aa: CASRRGQLNTEAFF
v_gene: TRBV7-3; d_gene: .; j_gene: TRBJ1-2; abundance: .; CDR3nt: TGTGCCAGCAGCCGATCGGCCTCTAGCGGCTACACCTTC; CDR3aa: CASSRSASSGYTF
v_gene: TRBV4-1; d_gene: .; j_gene: TRBJ2-7; abundance: .; CDR3nt: TGCGCCAGCAGCCAAGAGACACAGGGAATCTCCTACGAGCAGTACTTC; CDR3aa: CASSQETQGISYEQYF
v_gene: TRBV9; d_gene: .; j_gene: TRBJ2-1; abundance: .; CDR3nt: TGTGCCAGCAGCGTAGACGAGGTTTGGGGGACCACCAAGTTCTTC; CDR3aa: CASSVDEVWGTTKFF
v_gene: TRBV6-1; d_gene: .; j_gene: TRBJ2-4; abundance: .; CDR3nt: TGTGCCAGCAGAGTCAGGGGGGGCAAAAACATTCAGTACTTC; CDR3aa: CASRVRGGKNIQYF
v_gene: TRBV5-4; d_gene: TRBD2; j_gene: TRBJ2-1; abundance: .; CDR3nt: TGTGCCAGCAGCAGTGGGACTAGCGGGAGATACAATGAGCAGTTCTTC; CDR3aa: CASSSGTSGRYNEQFF
v_gene: TRBV18; d_gene: TRBD1; j_gene: TRBJ2-5; abundance: .; CDR3nt: TGTGCCAGCTCACCACAACGGACAGGAGAGACCCAGTACTTC; CDR3aa: CASSPQRTGETQYF
v_gene: TRBV11-2; d_gene: .; j_gene: TRBJ2-7; abundance: .; CDR3nt: TGTGCCAGCAGCCCGATACAGGGTTTCCTCGAGCAGTACTTC; CDR3aa: CASSPIQGFLEQYF
v_gene: TRBV5-1; d_gene: .; j_gene: TRBJ2-1; abundance: .; CDR3nt: TGCGCCAGCAGCTTGGGTAGCGAGTACAATGAGCAGTTCTTC; CDR3aa: CASSLGSEYNEQFF
v_gene: TRBV19; d_gene: TRBD1; j_gene: TRBJ2-7; abundance: .; CDR3nt: TGTGCCAGTAGTATAGGGGACAGGAAGATGAGGTCCTACGAGCAGTACTTC; CDR3aa: CASSIGDRKMRSYEQYF
v_gene: TRBV6-1; d_gene: TRBD2; j_gene: TRBJ2-3; abundance: .; CDR3nt: TGTGCCAGCAGCATAGCGGGAGGGTCAGATACGCAGTATTTT; CDR3aa: CASSIAGGSDTQYF
v_gene: TRBV6-5; d_gene: .; j_gene: TRBJ1-5; abundance: once; CDR3nt: TGTGCCAGCAGTTATTCAGGACATAGCAATCAGCCCCAGCATTTT; CDR3aa: CASSYSGHSNQPQHF
v_gene: TRBV6-5; d_gene: .; j_gene: TRBJ2-2; abundance: .; CDR3nt: TGTGCCAGCAGTTACTCGCAGACCAACACCGGGGAGCTGTTTTTT; CDR3aa: CASSYSQTNTGELFF
v_gene: TRBV30; d_gene: TRBD1; j_gene: TRBJ1-5; abundance: few; CDR3nt: TGTGCCTGGGGGACAGGGAACAATCAGCCCCAGCATTTT; CDR3aa: CAWGTGNNQPQHF
v_gene: TRBV7-6; d_gene: .; j_gene: TRBJ1-1; abundance: .; CDR3nt: TGTGCCAGCAGCTTATCTGTGGTTACTGAAGCTTTCTTT; CDR3aa: CASSLSVVTEAFF